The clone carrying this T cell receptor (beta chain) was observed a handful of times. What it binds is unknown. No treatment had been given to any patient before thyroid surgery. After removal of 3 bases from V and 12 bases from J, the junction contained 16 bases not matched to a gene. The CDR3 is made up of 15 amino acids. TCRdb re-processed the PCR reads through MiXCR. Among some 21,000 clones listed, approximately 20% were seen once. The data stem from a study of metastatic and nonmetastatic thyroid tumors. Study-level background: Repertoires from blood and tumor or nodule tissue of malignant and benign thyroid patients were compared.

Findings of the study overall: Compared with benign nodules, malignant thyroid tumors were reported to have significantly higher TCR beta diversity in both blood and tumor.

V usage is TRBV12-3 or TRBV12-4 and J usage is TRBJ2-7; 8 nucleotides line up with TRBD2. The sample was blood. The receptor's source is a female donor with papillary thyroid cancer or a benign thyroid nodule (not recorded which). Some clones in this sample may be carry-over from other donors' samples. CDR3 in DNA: TGTGCCAGCAGTTTTGATCTTAGCGGGAACTACGATCTGTACTTC. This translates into CASSFDLSGNYDLYF.